A single sample gave rise to the 25 T cell receptor beta chains below, sequenced in a study of metastatic and nonmetastatic thyroid tumors. Ahead of thyroid surgery, no patient had received treatment of any kind. TCRdb redid the clone calls on the PCR reads using MiXCR. The table lists fewer than 40,000 clones, about a sixth of them singletons. Sequences were obtained from blood. Source of these receptors: a male donor with papillary thyroid cancer or a benign thyroid nodule (not recorded which). Some clones in this sample may be carry-over from other donors' samples.

This clone was observed a few times. The chain joins TRBV11-2 to TRBJ2-3; 10 bases map to TRBD2. The V gene end was trimmed by 5 bases and the J gene end by 4 bases; junction bases not matched to a gene: 15. The CDR3 has 18 residues. Germline V CDR1 and CDR2: SGHAT, FQNNGV. CDR3 DNA sequence: TGTGCCAGCAGCCCGGGGACTAGCGTGGGGGGGAGGGCAGATACGCAGTATTTT. This translates into CASSPGTSVGGRADTQYF. The whole variable domain, filled in from reference TRBV11-2 and TRBJ2-3, reads EAGVAQSPRYKIIEKRQSVAFWCNPISGHATLYWYQQILGQGPKLLIQFQNNGVVDDSQLPKDRFSAERLKGVDSTLKIQPAKLEDSAVYLCASSPGTSVGGRADTQYFGPGTRLTVL.

This clone was observed at least ten times. The V call is TRBV11-2, the J call TRBJ1-5, with D hard to call. Trimming removed 0 bases at V and 7 bases at J, with 7 bases between. The CDR3 is 13 amino acids. Germline CDR1 is SGHAT and CDR2 is FQNNGV. CDR3 nucleotide sequence: TGTGCCAGCAGCTTAGATCGATGGCAGCCCCAGCATTTT. This gives the protein CASSLDRWQPQHF.

This clone showed up many times. This sequence joins TRBV14 and TRBJ2-2, with a possible D match to TRBD2 (6 bases). This CDR3 comprises 14 residues. The germline CDR1 and CDR2 sequences are SGHDN and FVKESK. V lost 4 bases and J 5 bases, leaving 11 bases between the germline ends. The CDR3 coding sequence is TGTGCCAGCAGCCGAACTAGCACAACCGGGGAGCTGTTTTTT. It is translated as CASSRTSTTGELFF.

This clone has a count of ten or more. CDR3 protein: CASSLILDMEETQYF. CDR3 sequence (DNA): TGCGCCAGCAGCCTGATTCTGGACATGGAAGAAACGCAGTATTTT. V and J are TRBV5-1 and TRBJ2-3; D is possibly TRBD1 (5 bases). V lost 4 bases, J lost 9 bases, and 21 bases lay in between. Looked up from germline, CDR1 is SGHRS and CDR2 is YFSETQ. The CDR3 has 15 amino acids.

By its share, this clone is medium-sized. The chain employs TRBV19 and TRBJ2-1; 10 bases match TRBD2. The CDR3 consists of 14 residues. The germline CDR1 and CDR2 sequences are LNHDA and SQIVND (reference sequence). The trim removed 7 bases at V and 7 bases at J, leaving 7 bases unmatched. Here the CDR3 DNA reads TGTGCCAGTATGAGCGGGGGGGTATATAATGAGCAGTTCTTC. It is translated as CASMSGGVYNEQFF.

On this clone: A read error may produce the germline difference seen at one junction end. The CDR3: CASSLPIGGGEHYF. The CDR3 nucleotides read TGTGCCAGCAGCTTGCCAATCGGGGGGGGCGAGCATTACTTC. V usage is TRBV11-2 and J usage is TRBJ2-7; TRBD2 matches at 8 bases. The CDR3 is 14 residues long. Germline lookup yields CDR1 SGHAT and CDR2 FQNNGV.

V usage is TRBV7-6 and J usage is TRBJ2-7; D unclear. From germline, CDR1 is SGHVS and CDR2 FNYEAQ. The V gene lost 6 bases and the J gene lost 7 bases, with 19 bases spanning the gap. This CDR3 spans 14 amino acids. The CDR3 region has the DNA TGTGCCAGCAGACGAGGTGGGGATCGGAGAGAGCAGTACTTC. As protein: CASRRGGDRREQYF.

This clone is medium-sized (0.01 to 0.1%) within its sample. The V call is TRBV6-1, the J call TRBJ2-6; D is ambiguous. Germline CDR1 MNHNS, CDR2 SASEGT. V shed 5 bases and J shed 0 bases, with 8 bases lying between them. The CDR3 length is 15 residues. CDR3 in amino acids: CASSYGFSGANVLTF. DNA for the CDR3: TGTGCCAGCAGTTACGGCTTCTCTGGGGCCAACGTCCTGACTTTC.

Judged by abundance, this clone is medium-sized (0.01 to 0.1%). V is TRBV6-2 or TRBV6-3 and J is TRBJ2-7; the match to TRBD2 covers 9 bases. Germline V gives CDR1 MNHEY, CDR2 SVGEGT. This CDR3 comprises 15 residues. V was clipped by 5 bases and J by 2 bases; unmatched bases: 7. CDR3 nucleotides: TGTGCCAGCAGTCCCGATATAGCGGGAGCCTACGAGCAGTACTTC. Translating it yields CASSPDIAGAYEQYF.

This clone has at least ten counts. This chain uses TRBV3-1 with TRBJ1-2, with no clear D. In germline, CDR1 is LGHDT, CDR2 YNNKEL (reference sequence). The CDR3 loop spans 15 amino acids. V was trimmed by 4 bases and J by 1 base, leaving 13 bases between them. The CDR3 spells CASSRRPGDNYGYTF. The CDR3 DNA follows: TGTGCCAGCAGCCGCCGACCAGGCGATAACTATGGCTACACCTTC.

This clone occurred a few times. A much larger clonotype is one base distant, so this may be a read error. Since no conserved phenylalanine or tryptophan closes the CDR3, a read error is the likely cause. The gene calls are TRBV6-2 or TRBV6-3 and TRBJ1-2; 7 nucleotides align to TRBD1. This CDR3 is built from 15 residues. After removal of 2 bases from V and 6 bases from J, the junction contained 9 bases not matched to a gene. The germline V gene encodes CDR1 MNHEY and CDR2 SVGEGT. CDR3 coding DNA: TGTGCCAGCAGTTACCGTCGACAGGGTATGAATGGCTACACCCTT. The encoded protein is CASSYRRQGMNGYTL.

Many counts were recorded for this clone. In the same sample, other DNA sequences code for this CDR3. The gene calls are TRBV7-7 and TRBJ2-2, with D hard to call. CDR1 and CDR2 (germline): SSHAT, FNYEAQ (reference sequence). V was shortened by 3 bases and J by 1 base, with 6 bases between the two germline ends. There are 14 residues in the CDR3. CDR3 in DNA: TGTGCCAGCAGCTTGAGTCAGAACACCGGGGAGCTGTTTTTT. Protein: CASSLSQNTGELFF.

This clone was counted at least ten times. The J gene is TRBJ1-1, the V gene TRBV7-3; D remains ambiguous. CDR1 and CDR2 (germline): SGHTA, FQGTGA. The CDR3 sequence is 14 residues long. V gave up 3 bases and J gave up 0 bases, with 8 bases separating them. The CDR3 loop is CASSLGPMNTEAFF. The CDR3 DNA reads TGTGCCAGCAGCTTGGGTCCGATGAACACTGAAGCTTTCTTT.

This clone was recorded many times. The chain has TRBV10-3 and TRBJ1-2; 7 bases line up with TRBD1. The CDR3 totals 16 residues. V gave up 5 bases and J gave up 4 bases; unmatched junction bases: 13. In germline, CDR1 is ENHRY, CDR2 SYGVKD. DNA of the CDR3: TGTGCCATCAGTTCCGGGACAGCAAGGGATCTCTATGGCTACACCTTC. It translates to CAISSGTARDLYGYTF.

This clone was seen many times. The chain recombines TRBV14 with TRBJ2-1; 9 positions match TRBD2. The J segment lost 5 bases and the V segment lost 3 bases, leaving 11 bases of the junction unmatched. The CDR3 consists of 17 residues. Looked up from germline, CDR1 is SGHDN and CDR2 is FVKESK. The CDR3 DNA is TGTGCCAGCAGCCACGGACCGGGACTAGCTCAAAACAATGAGCAGTTCTTC. It encodes CASSHGPGLAQNNEQFF.

This clone was detected many times. This rearrangement joins TRBV2 to TRBJ2-3, with no clear D. The CDR3 has 12 amino acids. With 3 bases removed from V and 0 bases from J, the gap between germline ends came to 1 base. Looked up from germline, CDR1 is SNHLY and CDR2 is FYNNEI. The DNA for the CDR3 is TGTGCCAGCAGTGACAGCACAGATACGCAGTATTTT. This encodes CASSDSTDTQYF.

This clone has ten or more counts. The CDR3 sequence: CASSFSGGTDTQYF. Here the CDR3 DNA reads TGTGCCAGTAGTTTTAGTGGGGGAACAGATACGCAGTATTTT. This chain links TRBV19 with TRBJ2-3; TRBD1 or TRBD2 may be the D gene (5 bases each). This CDR3 spans 14 amino acids. V was cut by 5 bases and J by 3 bases, with 12 bases left in between. The V gene's germline CDR1 is LNHDA and CDR2 SQIVND (reference sequence).

This clone was seen repeatedly, ten times or more. At the DNA level, this CDR3 is encoded by other sequences in the same sample as well. The J gene is TRBJ2-6, the V gene TRBV27; no definite D call. Germline CDR1 and CDR2: MNHEY and SMNVEV (reference sequence). The CDR3 has 14 residues. Trimming took 2 bases from V and 0 from J, leaving 2 bases between them. The CDR3 spells CASSLVSGANVLTF. The CDR3 DNA follows: TGTGCCAGCAGTTTAGTCTCTGGGGCCAACGTCCTGACTTTC.

Comments on this clone: A much larger clone differs by one base, so this may be a read error. The chain is built from TRBV2 and TRBJ2-2; the D is unclear. Deletions cut 5 bases from V and 8 bases from J, with 6 bases between. CDR3 length: 11 residues. Germline-derived CDR1 and CDR2 are SNHLY and FYNNEI. For the CDR3, the DNA is TGTGCCAGCAGTATATGGGGGGAGCTGTTTTTT. It translates to CASSIWGELFF.

This clone was observed many times. As DNA, the CDR3 is TGTGCCAGCTCACCACCGGGACAAAGAGTGGGAATGGAGACCCAGTACTTC. This gives the protein CASSPPGQRVGMETQYF. The rearrangement uses TRBV18 and TRBJ2-5; TRBD1 is a possible D gene (6 bases). The V gene's germline CDR1 is KGHSH and CDR2 LQKENI. The V gene lost 0 bases and the J gene lost 5 bases, with 19 bases spanning the gap. The CDR3 consists of 17 residues.

Ten or more counts support this clone. The genes are TRBV6-4 and TRBJ2-2; D gene unclear. Germline V gene sequence: CDR1 MRHNA, CDR2 SNTAGT. CDR3 length equals 14 residues. V gave up 3 bases and J gave up 1 base, with 6 bases separating them. CDR3 in DNA: TGTGCCAGCAGTGAATTCTGGAACACCGGGGAGCTGTTTTTT. This codes for CASSEFWNTGELFF.

This clone has a count of ten or more. The V gene is TRBV7-8, the J gene TRBJ2-7; 8 nucleotides line up with TRBD2. The V and J ends lost 0 bases and 3 bases, in that order; junction bases with no gene match: 22. Germline CDR1 reads SGHVS; CDR2 reads FQNEAQ. This CDR3 contains 21 residues. This CDR3 reads CASSLATTWRGVPPSDYEQYF. CDR3 nucleotides: TGTGCCAGCAGCTTAGCGACTACGTGGCGGGGGGTTCCACCGTCGGACTACGAGCAGTACTTC.

The rearrangement uses TRBV7-8 and TRBJ2-1, with 7 bases aligning to TRBD2. V shed 7 bases and J 8 bases; nucleotides not matched to a gene: 8. This CDR3 contains 13 residues. Germline V gene data show CDR1 as SGHVS and CDR2 as FQNEAQ. CDR3 amino acids: CASTRTSPYEQFF. DNA for the CDR3: TGTGCCAGCACCAGGACTAGTCCGTATGAGCAGTTCTTC.

This clone was counted at least ten times. The J gene is TRBJ1-5, the V gene TRBV6-1; possibly TRBD1 for D (5 bases). Germline CDR1 reads MNHNS; CDR2 reads SASEGT. V was trimmed by 6 bases and J by 5 bases, leaving 20 bases between them. CDR3 length: 16 amino acids. The CDR3 sequence is CASSPRGGSSDQPQHF. As DNA, the CDR3 is TGTGCCAGCAGCCCCCGGGGGGGGTCGTCGGATCAGCCCCAGCATTTT.

This clone was detected ten times or more. This chain uses TRBV5-5 with TRBJ2-7, with 8 bases lining up with TRBD2. CDR3 length equals 16 residues. Trimming at V came to 0 bases and at J to 0 bases, leaving 5 bases not matched to a gene. Germline V gene sequence: CDR1 SGHKS, CDR2 YYEKEE (reference sequence). CDR3 protein: CASSLGRGRTSYEQYF. For the CDR3, the DNA is TGTGCCAGCAGCTTGGGGCGCGGGAGGACCTCCTACGAGCAGTACTTC.